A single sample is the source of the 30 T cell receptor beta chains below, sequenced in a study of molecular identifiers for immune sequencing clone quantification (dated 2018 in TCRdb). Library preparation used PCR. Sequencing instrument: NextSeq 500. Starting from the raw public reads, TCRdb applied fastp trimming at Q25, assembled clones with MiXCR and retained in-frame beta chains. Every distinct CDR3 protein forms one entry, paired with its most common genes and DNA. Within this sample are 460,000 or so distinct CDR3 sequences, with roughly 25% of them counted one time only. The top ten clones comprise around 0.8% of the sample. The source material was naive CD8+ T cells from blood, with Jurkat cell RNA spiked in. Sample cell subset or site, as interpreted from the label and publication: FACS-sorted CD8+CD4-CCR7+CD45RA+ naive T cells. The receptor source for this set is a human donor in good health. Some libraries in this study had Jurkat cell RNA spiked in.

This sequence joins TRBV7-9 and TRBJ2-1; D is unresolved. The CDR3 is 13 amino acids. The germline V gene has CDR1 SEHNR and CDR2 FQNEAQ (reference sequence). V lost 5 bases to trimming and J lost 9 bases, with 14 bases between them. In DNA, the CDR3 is TGTGCCAGCAGCACCCGGGTGCACACTGAGCAGTTCTTC. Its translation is CASSTRVHTEQFF.

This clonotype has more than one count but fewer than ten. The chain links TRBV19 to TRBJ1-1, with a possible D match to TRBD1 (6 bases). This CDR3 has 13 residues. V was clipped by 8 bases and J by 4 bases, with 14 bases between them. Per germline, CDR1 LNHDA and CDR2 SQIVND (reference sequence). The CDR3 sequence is CASLAGATTEAFF. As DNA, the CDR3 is TGTGCCAGTTTAGCAGGGGCGACCACTGAAGCTTTCTTT.

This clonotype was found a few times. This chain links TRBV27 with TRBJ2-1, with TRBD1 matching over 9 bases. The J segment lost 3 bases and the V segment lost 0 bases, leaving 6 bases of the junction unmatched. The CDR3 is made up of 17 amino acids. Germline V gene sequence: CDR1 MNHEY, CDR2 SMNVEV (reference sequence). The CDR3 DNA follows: TGTGCCAGCAGTTTATCCTATACGGGACAGGGCTACAATGAGCAGTTCTTC. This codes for CASSLSYTGQGYNEQFF.

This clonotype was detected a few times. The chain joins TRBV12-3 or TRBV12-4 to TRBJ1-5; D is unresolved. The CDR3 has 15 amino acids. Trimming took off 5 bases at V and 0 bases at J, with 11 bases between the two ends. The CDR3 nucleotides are TGTGCCAGCAGTAAAACAGAGGATAGCAATCAGCCCCAGCATTTT. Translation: CASSKTEDSNQPQHF.

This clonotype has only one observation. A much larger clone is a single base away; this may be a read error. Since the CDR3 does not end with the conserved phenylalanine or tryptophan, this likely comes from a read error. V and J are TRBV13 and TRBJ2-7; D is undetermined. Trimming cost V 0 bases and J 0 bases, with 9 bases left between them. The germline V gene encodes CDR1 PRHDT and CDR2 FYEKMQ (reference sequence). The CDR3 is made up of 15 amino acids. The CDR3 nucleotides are TGTGCCAGCAGCTTAGGAGGGTCGAGCTCCTACGAGCAGTACTCC. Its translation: CASSLGGSSSYEQYS.

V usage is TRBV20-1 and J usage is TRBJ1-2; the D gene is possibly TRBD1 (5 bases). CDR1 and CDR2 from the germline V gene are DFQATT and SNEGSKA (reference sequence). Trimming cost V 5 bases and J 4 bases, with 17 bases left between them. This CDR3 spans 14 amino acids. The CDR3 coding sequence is TGCAGTGCTGATCCTACTGACAGCTCCTATGGCTACACCTTC. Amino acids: CSADPTDSSYGYTF.

CDR3 bases: TGTGCCAGCAGCCCACTAACCGGGACAGAACTGTACACAGATACGCAGTATTTT. Protein sequence: CASSPLTGTELYTDTQYF. This sequence joins TRBV14 and TRBJ2-3; 7 bases line up with TRBD1. The ends lost 4 bases at V and 2 bases at J; junction bases unmatched: 15. Germline lookup yields CDR1 SGHDN and CDR2 FVKESK. The CDR3 covers 18 residues.

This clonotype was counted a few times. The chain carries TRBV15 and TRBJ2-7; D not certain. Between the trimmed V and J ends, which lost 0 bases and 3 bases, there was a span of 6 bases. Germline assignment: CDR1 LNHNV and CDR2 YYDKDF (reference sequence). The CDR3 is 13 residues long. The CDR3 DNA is TGTGCCACCAGCAGAGATCAAGGCTACGAGCAGTACTTC. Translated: CATSRDQGYEQYF.

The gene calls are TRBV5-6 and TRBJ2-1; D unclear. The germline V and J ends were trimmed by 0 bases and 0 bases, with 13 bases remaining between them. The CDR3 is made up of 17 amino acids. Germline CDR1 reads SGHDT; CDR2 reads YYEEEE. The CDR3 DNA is TGTGCCAGCAGCTTGGTGCAGGCCCCGTCCTCCTACAATGAGCAGTTCTTC. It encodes CASSLVQAPSSYNEQFF.

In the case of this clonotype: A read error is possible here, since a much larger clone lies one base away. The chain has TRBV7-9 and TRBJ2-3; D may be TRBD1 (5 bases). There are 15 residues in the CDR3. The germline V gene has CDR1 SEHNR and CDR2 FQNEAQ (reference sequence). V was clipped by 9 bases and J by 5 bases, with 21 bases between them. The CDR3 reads CARSQPNSRGDTQYF. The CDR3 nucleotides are TGTGCCAGAAGCCAACCGAACTCAAGGGGAGATACGCAGTATTTT.

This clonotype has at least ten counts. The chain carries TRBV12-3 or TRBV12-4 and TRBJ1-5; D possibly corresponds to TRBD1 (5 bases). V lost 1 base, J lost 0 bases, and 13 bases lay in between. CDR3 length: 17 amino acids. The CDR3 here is CASSLGGGRISNQPQHF. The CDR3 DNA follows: TGTGCCAGCAGTTTAGGTGGGGGACGGATTAGCAATCAGCCCCAGCATTTT.

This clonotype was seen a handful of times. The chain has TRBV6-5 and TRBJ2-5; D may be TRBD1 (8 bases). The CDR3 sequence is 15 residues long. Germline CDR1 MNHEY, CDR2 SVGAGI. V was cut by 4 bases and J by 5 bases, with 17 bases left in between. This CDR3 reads CASSFLTGGDETQYF. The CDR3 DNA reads TGTGCCAGCAGTTTCCTCACAGGGGGGGACGAGACCCAGTACTTC.

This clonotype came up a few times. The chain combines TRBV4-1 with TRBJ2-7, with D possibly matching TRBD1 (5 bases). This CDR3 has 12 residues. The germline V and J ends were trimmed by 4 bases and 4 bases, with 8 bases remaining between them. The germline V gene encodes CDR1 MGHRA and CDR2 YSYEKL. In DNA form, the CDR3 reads TGCGCCAGCAGCCTCAACAGGTACGAGCAGTACTTC. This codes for CASSLNRYEQYF.

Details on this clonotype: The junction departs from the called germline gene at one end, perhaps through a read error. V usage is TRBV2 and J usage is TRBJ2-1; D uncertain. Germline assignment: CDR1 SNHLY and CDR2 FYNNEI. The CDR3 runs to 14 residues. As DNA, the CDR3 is TGTGCCAGCACCGATTTAAGCTCCTGCAATGAGCAGTTCTTC. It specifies CASTDLSSCNEQFF.

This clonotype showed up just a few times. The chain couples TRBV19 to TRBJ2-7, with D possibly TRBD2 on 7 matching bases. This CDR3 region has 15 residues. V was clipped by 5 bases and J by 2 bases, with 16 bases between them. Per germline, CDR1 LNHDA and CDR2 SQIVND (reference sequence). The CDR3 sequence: CASSLGGAATYEQYF. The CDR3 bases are TGTGCCAGTAGTTTGGGGGGGGCCGCTACCTACGAGCAGTACTTC.

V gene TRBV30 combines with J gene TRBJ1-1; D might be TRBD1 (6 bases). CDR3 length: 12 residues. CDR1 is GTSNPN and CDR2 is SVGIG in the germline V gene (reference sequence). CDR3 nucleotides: TGTGTCCTACAGGGCCTGAACACTGAAGCTTTCTTT. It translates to CVLQGLNTEAFF.

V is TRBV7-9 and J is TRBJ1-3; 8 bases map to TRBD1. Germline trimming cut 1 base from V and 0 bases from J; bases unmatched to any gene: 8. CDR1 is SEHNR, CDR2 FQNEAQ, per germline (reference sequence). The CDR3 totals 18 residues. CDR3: CASSLVGQGPFSGNTIYF. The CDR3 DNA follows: TGTGCCAGCAGCTTAGTAGGACAGGGACCGTTCTCTGGAAACACCATATATTTT.

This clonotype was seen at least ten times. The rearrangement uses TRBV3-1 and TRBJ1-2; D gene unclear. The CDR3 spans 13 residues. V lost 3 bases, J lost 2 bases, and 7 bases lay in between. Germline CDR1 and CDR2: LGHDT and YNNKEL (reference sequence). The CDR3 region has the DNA TGTGCCAGCAGCCAGCCGGGAAACTATGGCTACACCTTC. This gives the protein CASSQPGNYGYTF.

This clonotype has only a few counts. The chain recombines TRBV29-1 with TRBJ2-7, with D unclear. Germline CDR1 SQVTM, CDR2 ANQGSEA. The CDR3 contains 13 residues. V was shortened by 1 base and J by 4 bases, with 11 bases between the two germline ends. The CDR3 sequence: CSVEGLENYEQYF. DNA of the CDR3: TGCAGCGTTGAAGGTCTAGAGAATTACGAGCAGTACTTC.

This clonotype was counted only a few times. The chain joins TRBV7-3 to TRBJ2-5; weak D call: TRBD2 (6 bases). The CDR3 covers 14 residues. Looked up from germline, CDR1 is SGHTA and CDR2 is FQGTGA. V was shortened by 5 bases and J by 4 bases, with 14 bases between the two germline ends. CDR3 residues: CASSPRGGGETQYF. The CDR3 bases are TGTGCCAGCAGCCCCCGTGGGGGAGGAGAGACCCAGTACTTC. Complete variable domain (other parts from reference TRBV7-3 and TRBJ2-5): GAGVSQTPSNKVTEKGKYVELRCDPISGHTALYWYRQSLGQGPEFLIYFQGTGAADDSGLPNDRFFAVRPEGSVSTLKIQRTERGDSAVYLCASSPRGGGETQYFGPGTRLLVL.

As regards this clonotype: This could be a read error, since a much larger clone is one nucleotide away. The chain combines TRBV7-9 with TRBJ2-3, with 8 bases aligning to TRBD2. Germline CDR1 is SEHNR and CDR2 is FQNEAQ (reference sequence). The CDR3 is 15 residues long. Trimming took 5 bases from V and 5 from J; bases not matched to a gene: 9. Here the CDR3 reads CASSPNGRALDTQYF. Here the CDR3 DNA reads TGTGCCAGCAGCCCTAACGGGAGGGCCTTAGATACGCAGTATTTT.

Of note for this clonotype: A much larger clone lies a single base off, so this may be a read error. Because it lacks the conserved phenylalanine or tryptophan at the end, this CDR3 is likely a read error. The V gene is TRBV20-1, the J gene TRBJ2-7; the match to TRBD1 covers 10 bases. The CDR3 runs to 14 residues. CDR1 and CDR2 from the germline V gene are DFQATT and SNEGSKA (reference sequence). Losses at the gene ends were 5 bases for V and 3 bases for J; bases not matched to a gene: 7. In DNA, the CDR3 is TGCAGTGCTCCCTGGGACAGGGGCCTCTACGAGCAGTACTGC. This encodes CSAPWDRGLYEQYC.

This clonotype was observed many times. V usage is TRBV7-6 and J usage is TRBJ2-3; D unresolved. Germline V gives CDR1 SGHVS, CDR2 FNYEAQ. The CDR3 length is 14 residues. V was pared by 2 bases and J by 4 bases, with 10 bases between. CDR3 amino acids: CASSLYTESDTQYF. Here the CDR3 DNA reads TGTGCCAGCAGCTTATATACGGAGTCAGATACGCAGTATTTT.

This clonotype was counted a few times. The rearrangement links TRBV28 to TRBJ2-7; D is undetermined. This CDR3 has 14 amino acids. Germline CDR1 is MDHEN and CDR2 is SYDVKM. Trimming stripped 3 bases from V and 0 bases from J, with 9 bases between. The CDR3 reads CASSLRRSSYEQYF. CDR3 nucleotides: TGTGCCAGCAGTTTGAGGCGGAGCTCCTACGAGCAGTACTTC.

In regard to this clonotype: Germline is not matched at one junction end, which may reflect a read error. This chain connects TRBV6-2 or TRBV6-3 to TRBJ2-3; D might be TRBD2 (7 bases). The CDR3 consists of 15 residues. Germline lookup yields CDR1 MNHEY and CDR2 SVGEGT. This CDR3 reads CGSSYVAGATDTQYF. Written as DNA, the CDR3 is TGTGGCAGCAGTTACGTCGCGGGGGCGACAGATACGCAGTATTTT.

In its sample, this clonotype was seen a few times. Here the CDR3 DNA reads TGCAGCGTTTGGGGTGGGGGGACTGAAGCTTTCTTT. Encoded protein: CSVWGGGTEAFF. The chain carries TRBV29-1 and TRBJ1-1, with TRBD1 as a possible D gene (5 bases). The CDR3 is 12 residues long. In germline, CDR1 is SQVTM, CDR2 ANQGSEA. V gave up 5 bases and J gave up 5 bases, with 12 bases separating them.

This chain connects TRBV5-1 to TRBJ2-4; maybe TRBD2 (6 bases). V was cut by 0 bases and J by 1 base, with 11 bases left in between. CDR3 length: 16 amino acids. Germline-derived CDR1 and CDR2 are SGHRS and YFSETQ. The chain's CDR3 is CASSLGGREAKNIQYF. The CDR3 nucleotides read TGCGCCAGCAGCTTGGGAGGTCGGGAGGCCAAAAACATTCAGTACTTC.

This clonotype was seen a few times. CDR3 residues: CASSTPSGRRSSYNEQFF. For the CDR3, the DNA is TGTGCCAGCAGCACACCATCAGGTCGCCGAAGCTCCTACAATGAGCAGTTCTTC. This chain joins TRBV7-9 and TRBJ2-1; D gene uncertain. The germline CDR1 and CDR2 sequences are SEHNR and FQNEAQ (reference sequence). V was shortened by 5 bases and J by 0 bases, with 20 bases between the two germline ends. This CDR3 comprises 18 residues. Full variable domain (outside the CDR3, taken from reference TRBV7-9 and TRBJ2-1): DTGVSQNPRHKITKRGQNVTFRCDPISEHNRLYWYRQTLGQGPEFLTYFQNEAQLEKSRLLSDRFSAERPKGSFSTLEIQRTEQGDSAMYLCASSTPSGRRSSYNEQFFGPGTRLTVL.

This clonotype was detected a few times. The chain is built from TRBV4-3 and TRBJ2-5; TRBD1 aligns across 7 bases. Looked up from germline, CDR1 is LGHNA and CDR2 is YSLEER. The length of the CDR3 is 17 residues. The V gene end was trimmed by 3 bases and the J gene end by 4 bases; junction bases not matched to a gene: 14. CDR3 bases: TGCGCCAGCAGCCAGGCTAAAGCCCGGGACAGCCGAGAGACCCAGTACTTC. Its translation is CASSQAKARDSRETQYF.

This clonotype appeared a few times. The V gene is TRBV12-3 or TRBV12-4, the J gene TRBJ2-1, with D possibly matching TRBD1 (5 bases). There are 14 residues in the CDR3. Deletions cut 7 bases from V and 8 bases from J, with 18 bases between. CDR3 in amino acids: CASKRGFISDEQFF. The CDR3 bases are TGTGCCAGCAAAAGGGGCTTTATCAGTGATGAGCAGTTCTTC.